This is a list of T cell receptor beta chains from one sample in a study of blood T cell repertoires in COVID-19. TCRdb's copy holds only in-frame clones and misses some; the assay was immunoSEQ multiplex PCR. The sample consists of around 200,000 clones, about 86% of them appearing once. The sequenced sample consisted of peripheral blood. These receptors all come from a man aged 60 to 75 who had recovered from COVID-19. CDR3s include the opening cysteine and the closing phenylalanine or tryptophan. The D gene is left open where the match is weak. Size values are once, few and many counts, or a class for expanded clones, and some rows have none.

j_call,v_call,d_call,clone_size,cdr3_aa,cdr3_nt
TRBJ1-2,TRBV2,.,.,CASKRGASDGYTF,TGTGCCAGCAAACGGGGGGCTAGTGATGGCTACACCTTC
TRBJ2-7,TRBV6-2/TRBV6-3,.,.,CASSYSLTGYEQYF,TGTGCCAGCAGTTACTCCTTGACCGGGTACGAGCAGTACTTC
TRBJ1-1,TRBV11-2,.,.,CASSLEFGGYTEAFF,TGTGCCAGCAGCTTAGAGTTCGGGGGATACACTGAAGCTTTCTTT
TRBJ1-2,TRBV7-2,.,.,CASSLGGRAGYTF,TGTGCCAGCAGCTTAGGGGGGCGGGCTGGCTACACCTTC
TRBJ1-1,TRBV11-2,TRBD1,many,CASSLEWGQTNTEAFF,TGTGCCAGCAGCTTAGAGTGGGGACAGACGAACACTGAAGCTTTCTTT
TRBJ1-2,TRBV5-6,.,.,CASSLVQGTYTF,TGTGCCAGCAGCTTGGTGCAGGGGACATACACCTTC
TRBJ2-1,TRBV18,.,few,CASSLKGGNEQFF,TGTGCCAGCTCACTCAAGGGGGGGAATGAGCAGTTCTTC
TRBJ1-2,TRBV6-5,TRBD1,.,CASTPSGTAFYGYTF,TGTGCCAGCACCCCTTCCGGGACAGCTTTTTATGGCTACACCTTC
TRBJ1-3,TRBV5-1,.,.,CASSPSWGAGNTIYF,TGCGCCAGCAGCCCCTCTTGGGGGGCTGGAAACACCATATATTTT
TRBJ1-1,TRBV7-8,.,few,CASSATGWGTVAFF,TGTGCCAGCAGCGCGACAGGCTGGGGCACAGTAGCTTTCTTT
TRBJ2-2,TRBV7-9,TRBD2,few,CASSRASGENTGELFF,TGTGCCAGCAGCCGAGCTAGCGGGGAGAACACCGGGGAGCTGTTTTTT
TRBJ2-5,TRBV3-1/TRBV3-2,.,.,CASSQGTGSETQYF,TGTGCCAGCAGCCAAGGCACAGGGTCCGAGACCCAGTACTTC
TRBJ2-7,TRBV2,.,few,CASRGARPYEQYF,TGTGCCAGCAGGGGGGCGCGTCCCTACGAGCAGTACTTC
TRBJ1-2,TRBV28,.,.,CASSLLGGYGYTF,TGTGCCAGCAGTTTGTTAGGGGGCTATGGCTACACCTTC
TRBJ1-4,TRBV5-1,TRBD1,.,CASSSGTGGEKLFF,TGCGCCAGCAGCTCCGGGACAGGGGGTGAAAAACTGTTTTTT
TRBJ1-2,TRBV5-5,.,.,CASSLVLTDYGYTF,TGTGCCAGCAGCTTGGTCCTGACAGACTATGGCTACACCTTC
TRBJ1-2,TRBV4-1,.,.,CASNQVRGLSGYTF,TGCGCCAGCAACCAAGTAAGGGGATTGAGTGGCTACACCTTC
TRBJ2-1,TRBV7-9,.,.,CASSLQGDSEQFF,TGTGCCAGCAGCTTACAAGGGGATAGTGAGCAGTTCTTC
TRBJ2-1,TRBV9,TRBD1,.,CASSARQGAYNEQFF,TGTGCCAGCAGCGCCCGACAGGGCGCCTACAATGAGCAGTTCTTC
TRBJ2-5,TRBV24-1,.,.,CATSDPNEPGHYQETQYF,TGTGCCACCAGTGACCCCAATGAACCGGGACATTACCAAGAGACCCAGTACTTC